The source of this TCR beta chain is a study of OX40 agonist ivuxolimab in advanced cancers. TCRdb's table, derived via immunoSEQ multiplex PCR, lists solely in-frame clones and lacks some. Counted here are tens of thousands of clones, roughly 80% occurring once; the ten biggest clones make up around 59%. The V gene's germline CDR1 is SEHNR and CDR2 FQNEAQ (reference sequence). This CDR3 region has 15 residues. Trimming removed 5 bases at V and 3 bases at J, with 13 bases between. V gene TRBV7-9 combines with J gene TRBJ1-4; D possibly corresponds to TRBD1 (6 bases). Material: CD4+ or CD8+ T cells sorted from blood, obtained in a trial of the OX40 agonist ivuxolimab. This clonotype originated in an adult with an advanced solid tumor such as melanoma, head and neck, liver or kidney cancer. This CDR3 reads CASSTNRDSNEKLFF. The CDR3 nucleotides read TGTGCCAGCAGCACTAACAGGGATTCTAATGAAAAACTGTTTTTT.